A single sample is the source of the 18 T cell receptor beta chains below, sequenced in a study of blood T cell repertoires in COVID-19 (dated by TCRdb to about 2020). The library was produced with the immunoSEQ multiplex PCR assay. TCRdb took over this immuneACCESS table, retaining in-frame rearrangements with V and J assigned. Such tables are incomplete; in checked studies, under half of the missing clones stem from an unresolved V gene, and the remainder is unexplained. The sample table shows about 82,000 clones, and just under 85% are seen once. The ten biggest clones cover about a sixth of the sample. Sample: peripheral blood. These receptors came from a man aged 80 or over with active or convalescent COVID-19.

This clone was observed a few times. The CDR3 here is CASSVGVHNSPLHF. The CDR3, as DNA: TGTGCCAGCAGCGTAGGAGTTCATAATTCACCCCTCCACTTT. This chain connects TRBV9 to TRBJ1-6; D is unresolved. From germline, CDR1 is SGDLS and CDR2 YYNGEE. The V and J ends lost 0 bases and 5 bases respectively, with 6 bases between them. This CDR3 has 14 amino acids.

This sequence joins TRBV5-1 and TRBJ1-3; 7 nucleotides line up with TRBD1. This CDR3 spans 15 amino acids. CDR1 is SGHRS, CDR2 YFSETQ, per germline. With 4 bases clipped from V and 4 bases from J, the junction kept 8 bases outside the gene matches. CDR3 region: CASSARQGLGNTIYF. The CDR3 DNA is TGCGCCAGCAGCGCTCGACAGGGTTTGGGAAACACCATATATTTT.

The CDR3, as DNA: TGCGCCAGCAGCTCGGGACTAGCGGCCGGTGGTGAGCAGTTCTTC. As protein: CASSSGLAAGGEQFF. V gene TRBV10-1 combines with J gene TRBJ2-1, with 11 positions matching TRBD2. Germline V gene data show CDR1 as WNHNN and CDR2 as SYGVQD (reference sequence). CDR3 length: 15 amino acids. After removal of 6 bases from V and 9 bases from J, the junction contained 10 bases not matched to a gene.

The chain is built from TRBV19 and TRBJ2-2, with D perhaps TRBD2 (5 bases). V shed 0 bases and J shed 8 bases, with 16 bases lying between them. Germline-derived CDR1 and CDR2 are LNHDA and SQIVND (reference sequence). The CDR3 is 16 amino acids. CDR3 nucleotide sequence: TGTGCCAGTAGTATAGATCTCCGGGAACGGACGGGGGAGCTGTTTTTT. Residues: CASSIDLRERTGELFF.

This chain links TRBV5-8 with TRBJ1-5; D might be TRBD1 (5 bases). The CDR3 covers 14 residues. Germline-derived CDR1 and CDR2 are SGHTS and YDEGEE. Trimming left V 2 bases short and J 4 bases short, with 10 bases between. CDR3 DNA sequence: TGTGCCAGCAGCTTTGACAGTCTGAATCAGCCCCAGCATTTT. It is translated as CASSFDSLNQPQHF.

This clone came up once. V gene TRBV7-9 combines with J gene TRBJ1-2; the match to TRBD1 covers 7 bases. Trimming cost V 3 bases and J 0 bases; bases outside gene matches: 4. The germline gives CDR1 SEHNR, CDR2 FQNEAQ (reference sequence). The CDR3 extends over 15 amino acids. CDR3 amino acids: CASSFGQAANYGYTF. CDR3 DNA: TGTGCCAGCAGCTTCGGACAGGCTGCTAACTATGGCTACACCTTC.

The V and J genes are TRBV5-1 and TRBJ2-5; TRBD2 agrees at 13 bases. Germline V gives CDR1 SGHRS, CDR2 YFSETQ. Germline trimming cut 4 bases from V and 4 bases from J; bases unmatched to any gene: 10. This CDR3 is 17 amino acids long. For the CDR3, the DNA is TGCGCCAGCAGCCCAACTAGCGGGGGGGCGTTTGGAGAGACCCAGTACTTC. Amino acids: CASSPTSGGAFGETQYF.

CDR3: CASSLDPITDTQYF. The CDR3 bases are TGTGCCAGCAGCTTGGATCCAATCACAGATACGCAGTATTTT. This chain connects TRBV5-4 to TRBJ2-3; D unclear. The CDR3 has 14 amino acids. The germline gives CDR1 SGHNT, CDR2 YYREEE (reference sequence). V was cut by 0 bases and J by 2 bases, with 7 bases left in between. Variable domain in full (rest from reference TRBV5-4 and TRBJ2-3): ETGVTQSPTHLIKTRGQQVTLRCSSQSGHNTVSWYQQALGQGPQFIFQYYREEENGRGNFPPRFSGLQFPNYSSELNVNALELDDSALYLCASSLDPITDTQYFGPGTRLTVL.

The V gene is TRBV10-3, the J gene TRBJ1-4; the match to TRBD1 covers 7 bases. V trimming: 10 bases; J trimming: 5 bases; junction bases outside the gene matches: 10. There are 14 residues in the CDR3. Germline values: CDR1 ENHRY, CDR2 SYGVKD. The CDR3 DNA is TGTGCCACGGGAACAGGGGCGGTGAATGAAAAACTGTTTTTT. It translates to CATGTGAVNEKLFF.

The chain employs TRBV21-1 and TRBJ1-4; TRBD1, as called in the table, went unchecked against the DNA. TRBV21-1 is a documented pseudogene. The CDR3 extends over 16 amino acids. In nucleotides, the CDR3 is TGTGCCAGCAGCAGCGGAGGGACAGGGCGACAGGAAAAACTGTTTTTT. Protein product: CASSSGGTGRQEKLFF.

The gene calls are TRBV12-3 or TRBV12-4 and TRBJ1-1; D is undetermined. This CDR3 spans 13 amino acids. V was pared by 8 bases and J by 4 bases, with 14 bases between. CDR3 region: CASARVLGTEAFF. The DNA of the CDR3 is TGTGCCAGCGCACGGGTTTTGGGCACTGAAGCTTTCTTT.

The genes are TRBV28 and TRBJ1-3, with 9 bases that match TRBD1. This CDR3 contains 13 residues. The ends lost 8 bases at V and 4 bases at J; junction bases unmatched: 3. Germline CDR1 is MDHEN and CDR2 is SYDVKM. CDR3 sequence: CASAQGAGNTIYF. The CDR3 nucleotides are TGTGCCAGCGCACAGGGGGCAGGAAACACCATATATTTT.

This clone occurred once. The rearrangement uses TRBV5-8 and TRBJ1-3, with D maybe TRBD1 (6 bases). The V and J ends lost 4 bases and 2 bases respectively, with 10 bases between them. Germline CDR1 and CDR2: SGHTS and YDEGEE. This CDR3 spans 14 amino acids. The CDR3 here is CASSRGTTGNTIYF. The DNA of the CDR3 is TGTGCCAGCAGCAGGGGGACAACTGGAAACACCATATATTTT.

The chain links TRBV3-1 (or the pseudogene TRBV3-2) to TRBJ2-1; D is undetermined. CDR3 length equals 12 residues. Trimming removed 0 bases at V and 8 bases at J, with 5 bases between. Germline V lookup: CDR1 LGHDT, CDR2 YNNKEL (reference sequence). The CDR3 sequence: CASSQDRDEQFF. As DNA, the CDR3 is TGTGCCAGCAGCCAAGATCGCGATGAGCAGTTCTTC.

The rearrangement links TRBV9 to TRBJ1-1; weak D call: TRBD1 (5 bases). CDR3 length: 16 residues. From germline, CDR1 is SGDLS and CDR2 YYNGEE. The V end was cut by 0 bases, the J end by 1 base, with 13 bases between. The CDR3 coding sequence is TGTGCCAGCAGCGTAGCAGCCAGGGCGACGAACACTGAAGCTTTCTTT. Its protein product is CASSVAARATNTEAFF.

A remark on this clone: A junction boundary mismatches the germline segment, possibly from a read error. The gene calls are TRBV7-7 and TRBJ2-2; D not resolved. The germline gives CDR1 SSHAT, CDR2 FNYEAQ (reference sequence). The CDR3 contains 15 residues. The CDR3 region is CASSLSSGNTGELFF. The CDR3 nucleotides are TGTGCTAGCAGCTTATCATCGGGGAACACCGGGGAGCTGTTTTTT.

This clone was counted only a few times. V and J are TRBV9 and TRBJ2-2; D is unclear. Trimming removed 0 bases from V and 0 bases from J, with 6 bases in between. Germline V gives CDR1 SGDLS, CDR2 YYNGEE. The CDR3 is 15 residues long. CDR3 region: CASSVVPSNTGELFF. The CDR3 DNA follows: TGTGCCAGCAGCGTAGTCCCGTCGAACACCGGGGAGCTGTTTTTT. The variable domain in full, completed from reference TRBV9 and TRBJ2-2, reads DSGVTQTPKHLITATGQRVTLRCSPRSGDLSVYWYQQSLDQGLQFLIQYYNGEERAKGNILERFSAQQFPDLHSELNLSSLELGDSALYFCASSVVPSNTGELFFGEGSRLTVL.

The rearrangement links TRBV5-1 to TRBJ2-1; TRBD2 matches 14 bases. Germline V CDR1 and CDR2: SGHRS, YFSETQ. This CDR3 region has 18 residues. V lost 4 bases to trimming and J lost 3 bases; unmatched junction nucleotides: 9. The CDR3 loop reads CASSPGTSGSRIYNEQFF. The CDR3 region has the DNA TGCGCCAGCAGCCCAGGGACTAGCGGGAGTAGAATCTACAATGAGCAGTTCTTC.